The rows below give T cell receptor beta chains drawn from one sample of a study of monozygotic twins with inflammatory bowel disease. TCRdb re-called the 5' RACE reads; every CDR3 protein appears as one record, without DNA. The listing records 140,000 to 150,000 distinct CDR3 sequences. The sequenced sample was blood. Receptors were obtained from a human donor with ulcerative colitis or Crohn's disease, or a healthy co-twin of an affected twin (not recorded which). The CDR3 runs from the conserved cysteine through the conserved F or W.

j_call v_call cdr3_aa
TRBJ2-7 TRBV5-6 CASSLVDLYEQYF
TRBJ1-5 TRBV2 CASSEARNSNQPQHF
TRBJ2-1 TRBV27 CASIKTGATQYNEQFF
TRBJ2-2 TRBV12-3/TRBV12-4 CASSTRPNVGELFF
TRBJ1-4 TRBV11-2 CASSSPPGQSKRNEKLFF
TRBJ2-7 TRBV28 CASSTGARNEQYF
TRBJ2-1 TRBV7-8 CASSSPREGNNEQFF
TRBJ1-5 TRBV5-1 CASSLGDPYQPQHF
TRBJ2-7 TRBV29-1 CSVLRDRASEQYF
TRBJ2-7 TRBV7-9 CASSSLGSPYEQYF
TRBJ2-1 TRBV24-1 CATSDPGIQDEQFF
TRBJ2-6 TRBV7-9 CASSLASIGRGANVLTF
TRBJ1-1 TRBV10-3 CAISESRREAFF
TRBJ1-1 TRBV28 CASSPWGVLNTEAFF
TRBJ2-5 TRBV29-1 CSVGPGQEGARETQYF
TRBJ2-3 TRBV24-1 CATSTPTGTDTQYF
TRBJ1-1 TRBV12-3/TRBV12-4 CASTIGFRGTEAFF
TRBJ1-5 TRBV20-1 CSALVGGGRDGNQPQHF
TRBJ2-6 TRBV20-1 CSARDLPAGSGANVLTF
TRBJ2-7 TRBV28 CASSLDRFDEQYF
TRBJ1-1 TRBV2 CASTESGFGEAFF
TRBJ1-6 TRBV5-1 CASSLGTRWTLHF
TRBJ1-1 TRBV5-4 CASSLQTLNTEAFF
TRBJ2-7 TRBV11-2 CASSFRTGGLYEQYF
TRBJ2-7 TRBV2 CASSEGEPSSYEQYF
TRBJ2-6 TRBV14 CASSQRGGAGGVNVLTF
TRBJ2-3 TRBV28 CASSPPGLAGSTDTQYF
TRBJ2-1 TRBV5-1 CASSLYRTREASSSYNEQFF
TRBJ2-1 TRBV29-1 CSVKGVISGYYNEQFF
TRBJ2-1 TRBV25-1 CASSNTGGEQFF
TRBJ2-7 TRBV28 CASRVPGTVHEQYF
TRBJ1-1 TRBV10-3 CAISVLEEGNSEAFF
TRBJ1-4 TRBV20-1 CSAPVGALGKLFF
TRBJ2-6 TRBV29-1 CSVGTGPSGANVLTF
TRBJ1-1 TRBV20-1 CSASHWDRGSTEAFF
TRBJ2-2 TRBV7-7 CASSLERVGELFF
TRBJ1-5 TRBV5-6 CASSFSLDRGDQPQHF
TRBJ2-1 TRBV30 CAWALTSGRGNEQFF
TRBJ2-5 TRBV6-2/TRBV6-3 CASSYEGGVRETQYF
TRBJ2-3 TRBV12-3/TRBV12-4 CASTAWGTDTQYF
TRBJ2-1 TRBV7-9 CASSLVEGEFF
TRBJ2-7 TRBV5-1 CASKSQSGSSYEQYF
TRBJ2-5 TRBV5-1 CASNRAGGETQYF
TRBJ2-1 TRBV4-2 CASSQDVTSGRPQQQFF
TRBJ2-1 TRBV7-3 CASRLAPSSYNEQFF
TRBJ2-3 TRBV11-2 CVSSLGRATLTQYF
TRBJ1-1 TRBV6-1 CASSDIRMNTEAFF
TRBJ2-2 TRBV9 CASSVTGTRNTGELFF
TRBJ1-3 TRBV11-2 CASSLLGPVYDSGNTIYF
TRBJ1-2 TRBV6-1 CASSVPGSGYTF
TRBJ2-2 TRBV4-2 CASSQEGGRNTGELFF